Included here is one TCR beta chain sequence, with context. The antigen is unknown. In germline, CDR1 is SGHAT, CDR2 FQNNGV. Trimming pared 1 base from V and 2 bases from J, leaving 14 bases between. The CDR3 extends over 17 amino acids. The sample originates from a study of early T cells in non-severe SARS-CoV-2 infection. The study, taken as a whole, reports: VDJdb-based annotation leaned toward anti-spike CD8 responses and missed private and CD4 specificities.

From the 5' RACE reads, TCRdb called clonotypes with MiXCR, one entry per CDR3 protein. Here the sample spans approximately 99,000 distinct CDR3 sequences, about an eighth being singletons. This sequence originates from an adult who was a healthcare worker with PCR-confirmed SARS-CoV-2 infection or an uninfected control (not recorded which). The sequenced material came from whole blood. J is TRBJ1-4 and V is TRBV11-2; weak D call: TRBD1 (5 bases). The CDR3 DNA reads TGTGCCAGCAGCTTAGGGGGACCAGGGACGACTAATGAAAAACTGTTTTTT. Translating gives CASSLGGPGTTNEKLFF. Complete variable domain (other parts from reference TRBV11-2 and TRBJ1-4): EAGVAQSPRYKIIEKRQSVAFWCNPISGHATLYWYQQILGQGPKLLIQFQNNGVVDDSQLPKDRFSAERLKGVDSTLKIQPAKLEDSAVYLCASSLGGPGTTNEKLFFGSGTQLSVL.